This T cell receptor beta chain was sequenced in a study of CD8+ T cells in alopecia areata. The wider study: Donor skin was harvested from roughly 6-13-month-old C3H/HeJ mice with spontaneous alopecia and grafted onto roughly 6-10-week-old female C3H/HeJ recipients.

cDNA reverse transcribed from extracted RNA served as the sequencing template. Clones were read by immunoSEQ multiplex PCR, and TCRdb kept only the in-frame ones, dropping some. This sample carries roughly 1,600 clones and no singletons, and more than 9% goes to the top ten. Documented time point: mouse skin at time of skin grafting. The authors biopsied recipient mouse skin at grafting and 3 and 6 weeks afterward. The study's findings and limits: In scalp samples, resident alphabeta T cells of normal skin are also sequenced. Patients shared TCRs less clearly than mice did, possibly owing to HLA.

This clone was seen ten or more times. What it binds is not known. Mouse germline and gene names are used. The specimen was skin, collected at week 0. The source of this sequence is a C3H/HeJ mouse with alopecia areata. Mouse MHC haplotype: H2-k.

The sequenced CDR3 bases are TGTGCCTGGAGTCTAGACCAGGGCCAT. This gives the protein CAWSLDQGH. The whole CDR3 sequence reads CAWSLDQGHEQYF. The chain employs TRBV31 and TRBJ2-7; a possible D gene is TRBD1 (5 bases). The CDR3 extends 4 residues past the end of the read, so its final part is completed from the germline J gene. The CDR3 loop spans 13 amino acids. Germline CDR1 GKSSPN, CDR2 SITVG. The full variable domain, completed using reference TRBV31 and TRBJ2-7, is AQTIHQWPVAEIKAVGSPLSLGCTIKGKSSPNLYWYWQATGGTLQQLFYSITVGQVESVVQLNLSASRPKDDQFILSTEKLLLSHSGFYLCAWSLDQGHEQYFGPGTRLTVL.